This T cell receptor beta chain is from a study of response to subunit inactivated influenza vaccine listed by TCRdb under 2018. Study-wide context: The study used deep quantitative T cell receptor repertoire profiling to track responses to a trivalent subunit inactivated influenza vaccine.

Only a few counts were recorded for this clonotype. Its antigen remains unidentified. No base quality values were provided; no much bigger clone lies one nucleotide off. The library relied on RT-PCR. TCRdb names Illumina HiSeq 2500 as the instrument used. TCRdb passed the public sequencing reads through fastp at Q25 and MiXCR, retaining productive beta sequences. Merged by CDR3 protein, the rows form single entries marked with the most common genes and DNA. The sample table records fewer than 550,000 distinct CDR3 sequences; 25% of these occur just once. Approximately 2% of the sample lies in the top ten. Taken from the germline V gene (reference sequence), the CDR1 and CDR2 loops are DFQATT and SNEGSKA. The CDR3 runs 15 residues from the cysteine to the phenylalanine. The only DNA kept is the CDR3, 45 bases in frame from the first base. V lost 5 bases and J lost 2 bases, and the count of bases not matched to a germline gene is 8.

The paper as a whole reports these results and caveats: The authors suggested that each seasonal influenza vaccination may recruit only a limited number of new T cells.

The rearrangement joined TRBV20-1 to TRBJ2-7; 11 junctional bases match TRBD1. The clonotype comes from a man in his fifties who received an inactivated influenza vaccine. Donor details come from another sample of the same person, matched by shared clones. The sample was CD4+ T cells sorted from PBMCs, taken 5 to 6 days after vaccination. The encoded CDR3 is CSAPSADRGPYEQYF. The DNA is as follows: TGCAGTGCTCCCTCCGCGGACAGGGGGCCCTACGAGCAGTACTTC.